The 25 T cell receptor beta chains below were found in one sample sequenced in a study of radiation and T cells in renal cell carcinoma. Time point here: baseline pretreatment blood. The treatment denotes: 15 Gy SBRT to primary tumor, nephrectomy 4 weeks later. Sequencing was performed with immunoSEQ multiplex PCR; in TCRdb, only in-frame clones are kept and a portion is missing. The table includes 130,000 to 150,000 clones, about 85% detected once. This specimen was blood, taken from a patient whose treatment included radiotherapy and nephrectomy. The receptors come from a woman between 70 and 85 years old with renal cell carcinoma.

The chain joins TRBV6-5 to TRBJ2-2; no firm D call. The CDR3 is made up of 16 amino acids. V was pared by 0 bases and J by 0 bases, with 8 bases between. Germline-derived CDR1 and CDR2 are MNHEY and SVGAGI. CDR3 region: CASSYSRATNTGELFF. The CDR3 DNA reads TGTGCCAGCAGTTACTCTCGGGCTACGAACACCGGGGAGCTGTTTTTT.

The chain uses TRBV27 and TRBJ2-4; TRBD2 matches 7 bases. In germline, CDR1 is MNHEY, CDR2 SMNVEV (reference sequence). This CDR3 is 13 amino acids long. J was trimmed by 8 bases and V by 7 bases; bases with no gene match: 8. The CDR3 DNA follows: TGTGCCAGCACCCAAACGGGGGGAGACATTCAGTACTTC. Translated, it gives CASTQTGGDIQYF.

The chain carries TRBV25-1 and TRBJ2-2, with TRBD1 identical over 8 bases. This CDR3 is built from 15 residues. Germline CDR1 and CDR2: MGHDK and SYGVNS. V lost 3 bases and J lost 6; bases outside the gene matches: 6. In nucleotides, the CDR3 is TGTGCCAGCAGTGACGACAGGGGTTGGGCCGGGGAGCTGTTTTTT. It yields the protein CASSDDRGWAGELFF.

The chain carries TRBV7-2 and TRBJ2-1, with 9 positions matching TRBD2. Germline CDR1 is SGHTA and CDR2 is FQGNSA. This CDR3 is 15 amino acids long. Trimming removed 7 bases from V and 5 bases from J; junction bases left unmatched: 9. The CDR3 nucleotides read TGTGCCAGCAAAGGCGGCGGGGGGGCGAACAATGAGCAGTTCTTC. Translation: CASKGGGGANNEQFF. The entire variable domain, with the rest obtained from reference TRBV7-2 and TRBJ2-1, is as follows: GAGVSQSPSNKVTEKGKDVELRCDPISGHTALYWYRQSLGQGLEFLIYFQGNSAPDKSGLPSDRFSAERTGGSVSTLTIQRTQQEDSAVYLCASKGGGGANNEQFFGPGTRLTVL.

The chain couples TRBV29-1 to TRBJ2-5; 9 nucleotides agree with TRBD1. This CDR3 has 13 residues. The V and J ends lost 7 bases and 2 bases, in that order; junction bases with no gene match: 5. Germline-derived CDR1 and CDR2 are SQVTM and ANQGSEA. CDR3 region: CSAGTGPQETQYF. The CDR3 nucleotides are TGCAGCGCAGGGACAGGGCCTCAAGAGACCCAGTACTTC.

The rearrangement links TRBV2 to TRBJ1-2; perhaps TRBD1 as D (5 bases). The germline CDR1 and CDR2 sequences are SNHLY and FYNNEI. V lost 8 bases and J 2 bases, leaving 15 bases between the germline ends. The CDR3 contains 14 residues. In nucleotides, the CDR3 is TGTGCCAGCGTGGACCGCAGGGAAAACTATGGCTACACCTTC. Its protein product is CASVDRRENYGYTF.

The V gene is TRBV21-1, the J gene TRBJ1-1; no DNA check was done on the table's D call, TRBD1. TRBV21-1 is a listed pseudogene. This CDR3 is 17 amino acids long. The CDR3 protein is CASSNFAQGVGYTEAFF. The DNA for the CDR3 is TGTGCCAGCAGCAATTTCGCCCAGGGGGTAGGGTACACTGAAGCTTTCTTT.

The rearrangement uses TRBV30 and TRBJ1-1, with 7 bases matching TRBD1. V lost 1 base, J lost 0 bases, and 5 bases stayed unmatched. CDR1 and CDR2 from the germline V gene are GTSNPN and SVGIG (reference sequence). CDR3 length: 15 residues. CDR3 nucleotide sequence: TGTGCCTGGAGTGGGGGGGACAGCTTGAACACTGAAGCTTTCTTT. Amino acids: CAWSGGDSLNTEAFF.

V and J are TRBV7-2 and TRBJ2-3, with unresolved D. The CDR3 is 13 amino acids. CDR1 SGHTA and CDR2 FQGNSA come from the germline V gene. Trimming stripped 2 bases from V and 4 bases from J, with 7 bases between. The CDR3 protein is CASSLYRADTQYF. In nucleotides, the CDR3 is TGTGCCAGCAGCTTATATCGGGCAGATACGCAGTATTTT.

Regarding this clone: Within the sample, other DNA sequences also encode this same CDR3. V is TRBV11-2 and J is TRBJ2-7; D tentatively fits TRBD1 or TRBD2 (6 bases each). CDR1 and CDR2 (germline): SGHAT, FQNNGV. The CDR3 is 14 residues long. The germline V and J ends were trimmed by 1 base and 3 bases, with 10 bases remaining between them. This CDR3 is CASSLVEGGYEQYF. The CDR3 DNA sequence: TGTGCCAGCAGCTTAGTGGAGGGGGGCTACGAGCAGTACTTC.

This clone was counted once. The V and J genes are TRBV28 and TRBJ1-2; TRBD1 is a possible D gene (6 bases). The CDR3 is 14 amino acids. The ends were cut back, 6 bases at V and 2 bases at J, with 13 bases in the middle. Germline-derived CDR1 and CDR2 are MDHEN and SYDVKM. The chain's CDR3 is CASRPTGRNYGYTF. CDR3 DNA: TGTGCCAGCAGACCGACAGGAAGAAACTATGGCTACACCTTC.

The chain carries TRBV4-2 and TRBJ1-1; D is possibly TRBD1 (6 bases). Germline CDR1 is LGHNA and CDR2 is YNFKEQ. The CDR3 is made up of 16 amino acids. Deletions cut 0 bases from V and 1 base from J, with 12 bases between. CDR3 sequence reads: CASSQDPNRANTEAFF. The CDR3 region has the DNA TGTGCCAGCAGCCAAGATCCAAACAGGGCGAACACTGAAGCTTTCTTT.

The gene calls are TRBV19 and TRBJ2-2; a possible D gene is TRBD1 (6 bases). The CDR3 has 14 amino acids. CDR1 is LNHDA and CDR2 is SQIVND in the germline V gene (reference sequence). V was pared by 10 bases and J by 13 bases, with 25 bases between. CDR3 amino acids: CATRYDYGTSWLFF. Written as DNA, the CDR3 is TGTGCCACCAGATACGACTACGGGACAAGTTGGCTGTTTTTT.

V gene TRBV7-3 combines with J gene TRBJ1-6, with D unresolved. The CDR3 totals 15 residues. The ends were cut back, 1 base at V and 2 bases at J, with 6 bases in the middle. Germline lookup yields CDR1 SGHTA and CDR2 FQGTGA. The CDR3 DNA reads TGTGCCAGCAGCTTAATCGACGCCTATAATTCACCCCTCCACTTT. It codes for CASSLIDAYNSPLHF.

The chain's CDR3 is CASRRMGSGGGVYEQYF. The CDR3 DNA follows: TGTGCCAGCCGCCGAATGGGAAGCGGGGGGGGAGTCTACGAGCAGTACTTC. This chain joins TRBV27 and TRBJ2-7; 10 bases map to TRBD2. The germline V gene has CDR1 MNHEY and CDR2 SMNVEV (reference sequence). Losses at the gene ends were 8 bases for V and 3 bases for J; bases not matched to a gene: 16. This CDR3 is 17 amino acids long.

CDR3 coding DNA: TGCGCCAGCAGCTTGTCAGGGGGCTACAATGAGCAGTTCTTC. Protein sequence: CASSLSGGYNEQFF. The V call is TRBV5-1, the J call TRBJ2-1, with 7 nucleotides matching TRBD1. Germline-derived CDR1 and CDR2 are SGHRS and YFSETQ. The CDR3 has 14 amino acids. Unmatched junction bases numbered 1, after V lost 1 base and J lost 3 bases.

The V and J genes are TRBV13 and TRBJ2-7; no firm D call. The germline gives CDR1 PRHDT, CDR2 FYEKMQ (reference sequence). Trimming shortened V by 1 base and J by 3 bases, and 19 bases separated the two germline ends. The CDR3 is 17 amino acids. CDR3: CASSLVSAAAPRYEQYF. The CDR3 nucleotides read TGTGCCAGCAGCTTAGTATCGGCGGCGGCCCCCCGCTACGAGCAGTACTTC.

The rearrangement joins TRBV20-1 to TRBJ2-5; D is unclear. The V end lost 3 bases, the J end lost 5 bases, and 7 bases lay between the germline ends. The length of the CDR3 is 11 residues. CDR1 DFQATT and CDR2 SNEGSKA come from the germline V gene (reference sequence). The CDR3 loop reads CSARIVETQYF. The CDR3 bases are TGCAGTGCTAGGATTGTGGAGACCCAGTACTTC.

CDR3 in DNA: TGTGCCAGCAGCCAGGGACAGGGGGCAAAGGAGCAGTACTTC. Amino acids: CASSQGQGAKEQYF. The rearrangement links TRBV5-4 to TRBJ2-7, with TRBD1 matching over 12 bases. Germline assignment: CDR1 SGHNT and CDR2 YYREEE (reference sequence). The CDR3 has 14 residues. Losses at the gene ends were 4 bases for V and 7 bases for J; bases not matched to a gene: 6.

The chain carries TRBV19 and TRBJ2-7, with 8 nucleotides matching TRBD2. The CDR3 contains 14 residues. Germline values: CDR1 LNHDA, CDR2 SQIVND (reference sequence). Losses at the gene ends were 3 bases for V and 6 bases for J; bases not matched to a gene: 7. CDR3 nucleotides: TGTGCCAGTAGTATGAAAGGGGCGGGAGGCGAGCAGTACTTC. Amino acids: CASSMKGAGGEQYF.

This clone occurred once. This CDR3 reads CASSPGQGDTGELFF. The CDR3 nucleotides read TGTGCCAGCAGCCCGGGACAGGGTGACACCGGGGAGCTGTTTTTT. The genes are TRBV9 and TRBJ2-2; TRBD1 matches at 9 bases. This CDR3 is 15 amino acids long. From germline, CDR1 is SGDLS and CDR2 YYNGEE. The ends lost 4 bases at V and 3 bases at J; junction bases unmatched: 4.

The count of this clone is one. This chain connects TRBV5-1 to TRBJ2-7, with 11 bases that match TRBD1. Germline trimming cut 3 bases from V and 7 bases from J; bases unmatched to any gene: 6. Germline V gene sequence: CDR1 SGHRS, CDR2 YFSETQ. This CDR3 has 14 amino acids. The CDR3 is CASSSGTGGWEQYF. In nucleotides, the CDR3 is TGCGCCAGCAGCTCCGGGACAGGGGGGTGGGAGCAGTACTTC.

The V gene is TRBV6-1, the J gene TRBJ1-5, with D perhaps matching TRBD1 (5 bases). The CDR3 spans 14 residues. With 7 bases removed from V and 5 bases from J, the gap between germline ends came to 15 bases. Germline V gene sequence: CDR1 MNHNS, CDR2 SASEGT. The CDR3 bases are TGTGCCAGCAAAGGCGGGGGAGTCCATCAGCCCCAGCATTTT. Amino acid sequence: CASKGGGVHQPQHF.

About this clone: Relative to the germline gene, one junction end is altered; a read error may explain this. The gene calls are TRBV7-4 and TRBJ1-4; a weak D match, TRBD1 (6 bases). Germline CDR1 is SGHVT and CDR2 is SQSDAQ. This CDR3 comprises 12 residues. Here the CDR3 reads CASSRDRLQTVF. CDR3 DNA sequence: TGTGCCAGCAGCCGAGACAGGTTGCAAACTGTTTTT. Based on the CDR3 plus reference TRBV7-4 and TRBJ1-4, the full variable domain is GAGVSQSPRYKVAKRGRDVALRCDSISGHVTLYWYRQTLGQGSEVLTYSQSDAQRDKSGRPSGRFSAERPERSVSTLKIQRTEQGDSAVYLCASSRDRLQTVFGSGTQLSVL.

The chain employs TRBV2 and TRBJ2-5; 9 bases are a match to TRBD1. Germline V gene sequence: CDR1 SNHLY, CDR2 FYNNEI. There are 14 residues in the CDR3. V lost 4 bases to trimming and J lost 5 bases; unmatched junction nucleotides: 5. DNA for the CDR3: TGTGCCAGCAGTGGGGACAGGGCGCGGGAGACCCAGTACTTC. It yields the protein CASSGDRARETQYF.